The entry that follows covers one T cell receptor beta chain sequence. Its target is not known. One junction end disagrees with the germline gene, perhaps due to a read error. Every donor provided around 10 milliliters of peripheral blood. Germline loops: CDR1 SEHNR, CDR2 FQNEAQ (reference sequence). The CDR3 is made up of 16 amino acids. Through a sample-barcoded 5' primer and a J-beta primer mix, a second PCR was run for about 7 to 12 cycles. Every cDNA was tagged by a template-switch adaptor with 12 random nucleotides. There were at least 3 million CDR3-containing paired-end reads obtained from each sample. In TCRdb, the 5' RACE reads were re-called with MiXCR into one record per CDR3 protein. The table records under 850,000 distinct CDR3 sequences, under 40% of them present only once. The data belong to a study of blood T cells in healthy people across ages. Study-level findings and limits: Age brought a roughly linear fall in TCR beta diversity measured per million T cells.

The TCR comes from a young man in good health. The sample was blood. This chain joins TRBV7-9 and TRBJ1-6, with 8 bases that match TRBD1. CDR3 in DNA: TGTGCCAGCAGCTTAGTAGGGGACAGGAGAAATTCACCCCCCCACTTT. Its protein product is CASSLVGDRRNSPPHF.